These 31 T cell receptor beta chains came from one sample sequenced in a study of high-grade serous ovarian cancer treatment subgroups. The tumor samples were collected prior to definitive surgery or chemotherapy. Libraries were prepared by immunoSEQ multiplex PCR; TCRdb keeps only in-frame clonotypes and omits some of them. This table holds approximately 36,000 clones, 75% to 85% found once. Source material: tumor tissue. The receptors originated from a human donor with high-grade serous ovarian cancer.

The gene calls are TRBV29-1 and TRBJ1-1; 9 bases agree with TRBD1. The V gene's germline CDR1 is SQVTM and CDR2 ANQGSEA. This CDR3 contains 14 residues. V lost 5 bases to trimming and J lost 5 bases; unmatched junction nucleotides: 9. The CDR3 loop reads CSVSYRGRRTEAFF. DNA for the CDR3: TGCAGCGTTTCCTACAGGGGGCGTCGGACTGAAGCTTTCTTT. Filled out from reference TRBV29-1 and TRBJ1-1, the complete variable domain reads SAVISQKPSRDICQRGTSLTIQCQVDSQVTMMFWYRQQPGQSLTLIATANQGSEATYESGFVIDKFPISRPNLTFSTLTVSNMSPEDSSIYLCSVSYRGRRTEAFFGQGTRLTVV.

The chain carries TRBV5-1 and TRBJ1-1; D might be TRBD1 (5 bases). CDR3 size: 14 residues. V lost 6 bases and J 8 bases, leaving 20 bases between the germline ends. Germline V gene data show CDR1 as SGHRS and CDR2 as YFSETQ. In nucleotides, the CDR3 is TGCGCCAGCAACTTCAATCAGGGATTTTCGGAAGCTTTCTTT. Its protein is CASNFNQGFSEAFF.

This chain connects TRBV5-1 to TRBJ1-2, with 7 bases matching TRBD1. The CDR3 has 13 amino acids. J gave up 6 bases and V 1 base, and 3 bases lay outside the gene matches. The germline gives CDR1 SGHRS, CDR2 YFSETQ. The CDR3 spells CASSLLGTDGYTF. As DNA, the CDR3 is TGCGCCAGCAGCTTGTTGGGGACAGATGGCTACACCTTC.

The CDR3 region has the DNA TGTGCCAGCTCACCATCGGCGGGAGGTGTAAATGAGCAGTTCTTC. It codes for CASSPSAGGVNEQFF. The chain combines TRBV18 with TRBJ2-1, with 8 bases that match TRBD2. CDR3 length: 15 residues. The V segment lost 2 bases and the J segment 7 bases; nucleotides outside the gene matches: 7. The germline V gene has CDR1 KGHSH and CDR2 LQKENI.

In the case of this clone: The junction differs from germline at one of its ends, possibly a read error. The rearrangement links TRBV11-2 to TRBJ1-2, with a tentative D call TRBD1 (5 bases). The CDR3 is made up of 18 amino acids. Germline assignment: CDR1 SGHAT and CDR2 FQNNGV. CDR3 coding DNA: TGTGCCAGCAGCGTAGAACTAGGCGGGGAGGCAGGGCGGGATGGCTACACCTTC. The encoded protein is CASSVELGGEAGRDGYTF.

V usage is TRBV7-8 and J usage is TRBJ1-5; D is unclear. The V gene lost 1 base and the J gene lost 9 bases, with 7 bases spanning the gap. Germline CDR1 and CDR2: SGHVS and FQNEAQ. The CDR3 totals 12 residues. The CDR3 spells CASSLVGRPQHF. The DNA of the CDR3 is TGTGCCAGCAGCTTAGTGGGTCGGCCCCAGCATTTT.

The chain combines TRBV28 with TRBJ2-1; 7 bases agree with TRBD2. The CDR3 is 17 residues long. V was clipped by 3 bases and J by 6 bases; unmatched bases: 14. Germline values: CDR1 MDHEN, CDR2 SYDVKM. In DNA form, the CDR3 reads TGTGCCAGCAGTTTTTTACATAAGCGGGGATCAAGCAATGAGCAGTTCTTC. Protein: CASSFLHKRGSSNEQFF.

The chain recombines TRBV9 with TRBJ2-1; 7 nucleotides align to TRBD2. Germline V gives CDR1 SGDLS, CDR2 YYNGEE. CDR3 length: 17 amino acids. V trimming: 0 bases; J trimming: 8 bases; junction bases outside the gene matches: 14. The CDR3 DNA reads TGTGCCAGCAGCGTAGCTGGGGGGGGAGGGGCCGGGCATGAGCAGTTCTTC. It is translated as CASSVAGGGGAGHEQFF.

This clone came up a few times. V usage is TRBV5-4 and J usage is TRBJ1-1; D gene unclear. CDR3 length: 12 residues. Germline assignment: CDR1 SGHNT and CDR2 YYREEE (reference sequence). The V gene lost 5 bases and the J gene lost 2 bases, with 7 bases spanning the gap. CDR3 protein: CASSQINTEAFF. The DNA of the CDR3 is TGTGCCAGCAGTCAGATAAACACTGAAGCTTTCTTT.

The rearrangement uses TRBV18 and TRBJ2-1, with D unresolved. V gave up 2 bases and J gave up 4 bases, with 15 bases separating them. Germline CDR1 is KGHSH and CDR2 is LQKENI. This CDR3 is built from 16 residues. CDR3 loop: CASSPAPGSTYNEQFF. CDR3 nucleotide sequence: TGTGCCAGCTCACCAGCTCCAGGATCTACGTACAATGAGCAGTTCTTC.

The sample holds one count of this clone. The chain couples TRBV19 to TRBJ2-1; 10 bases map to TRBD1. CDR3 size: 14 residues. Trimming cost V 5 bases and J 6 bases; bases outside gene matches: 4. CDR1 and CDR2 (germline): LNHDA, SQIVND (reference sequence). The CDR3 region is CASSFGQGVNEQFF. CDR3 bases: TGTGCCAGTAGTTTTGGACAGGGGGTCAATGAGCAGTTCTTC.

This clone was seen more than once but under ten times. V and J are TRBV28 and TRBJ2-5; D is unresolved. V lost 1 base, J lost 1 base, and 7 bases lay in between. The CDR3 contains 14 residues. Germline V lookup: CDR1 MDHEN, CDR2 SYDVKM. CDR3 in DNA: TGTGCCAGCAGTTTATCCAGGCTCCAAGAGACCCAGTACTTC. Its protein product is CASSLSRLQETQYF.

The chain carries TRBV6-1 and TRBJ1-5, with D unresolved. Trimming stripped 2 bases from V and 0 bases from J, with 8 bases between. CDR1 MNHNS and CDR2 SASEGT come from the germline V gene. This CDR3 comprises 15 residues. CDR3 loop: CASSERGYSNQPQHF. The DNA for the CDR3 is TGTGCCAGCAGTGAACGAGGATATAGCAATCAGCCCCAGCATTTT.

This rearrangement joins TRBV27 to TRBJ2-1, with D possibly TRBD1 on 6 matching bases. CDR3 length: 12 amino acids. Germline loops: CDR1 MNHEY, CDR2 SMNVEV (reference sequence). V lost 10 bases to trimming and J lost 7 bases, with 14 bases between them. CDR3 in DNA: TGTGCCACCGTCGACAGGTGGAATGAGCAGTTCTTC. It translates to CATVDRWNEQFF.

In this sample, this clone turned up a few times. The J gene is TRBJ1-3, the V gene TRBV18; D remains unclear. The CDR3 is 15 amino acids. The germline gives CDR1 KGHSH, CDR2 LQKENI. V was pared by 3 bases and J by 0 bases, with 9 bases between. CDR3 sequence (DNA): TGTGCCAGCTCACCCAGGAGCCGCTCTGGAAACACCATATATTTT. Protein sequence: CASSPRSRSGNTIYF.

The chain carries TRBV27 and TRBJ2-5; 11 bases are shared with TRBD2. J gave up 5 bases and V 4 bases, and 12 bases lay outside the gene matches. This CDR3 has 17 amino acids. In germline, CDR1 is MNHEY, CDR2 SMNVEV (reference sequence). The CDR3 loop is CASSSTSGINLEETQYF. As DNA, the CDR3 is TGTGCCAGCAGTTCGACTAGCGGGATAAACTTGGAGGAGACCCAGTACTTC.

V is TRBV12-5 and J is TRBJ2-3; 9 bases are shared with TRBD1. V shed 0 bases, J shed 4 bases, and the junction held 17 bases outside the gene matches. The CDR3 covers 20 residues. CDR1 and CDR2 from the germline V gene are LGHNT and FRNRAP. The CDR3 region is CASGLVFALIGTGTPDTQYF. The CDR3 DNA is TGTGCTAGTGGTTTGGTTTTTGCCCTCATCGGGACAGGGACACCAGATACGCAGTATTTT.

The CDR3 sequence: CAISAGTSEKLFF. The CDR3 nucleotides read TGTGCCATCAGTGCCGGGACAAGTGAAAAACTGTTTTTT. The chain recombines TRBV10-3 with TRBJ1-4; possible D gene TRBD1, 6 bases. Between the trimmed V and J ends, which lost 4 bases and 7 bases, there was a span of 10 bases. The germline V gene has CDR1 ENHRY and CDR2 SYGVKD. CDR3 length: 13 residues.

This clone was seen only a few times. The V and J genes are TRBV6-4 and TRBJ2-7, with no clear D. Germline V CDR1 and CDR2: MRHNA, SNTAGT. The CDR3 has 13 residues. The germline V and J ends were trimmed by 3 bases and 4 bases, with 10 bases remaining between them. CDR3 region: CASSERFRYEQYF. The CDR3 DNA sequence: TGTGCCAGCAGTGAACGTTTCCGGTACGAGCAGTACTTC.

This clone was observed a handful of times. V gene TRBV20-1 combines with J gene TRBJ2-5; no reliable D call. The germline V gene encodes CDR1 DFQATT and CDR2 SNEGSKA (reference sequence). The CDR3 is 10 residues long. V was cut by 3 bases and J by 5 bases, with 4 bases left in between. The CDR3 nucleotides are TGCAGTGCTAGTGAGGAGACCCAGTACTTC. Amino acids: CSASEETQYF.

In this sample, this clone turned up once. This chain connects TRBV5-6 to TRBJ2-7; D is possibly TRBD1 (5 bases). The CDR3 is 15 residues long. In germline, CDR1 is SGHDT, CDR2 YYEEEE. Trimming took off 0 bases at V and 0 bases at J, with 10 bases between the two ends. The CDR3 DNA follows: TGTGCCAGCAGCTTGGGGACAAAGAGCTCCTACGAGCAGTACTTC. As protein: CASSLGTKSSYEQYF.

This clone was found a few times. This chain joins TRBV28 and TRBJ2-7, with no clear D. This CDR3 has 11 amino acids. In germline, CDR1 is MDHEN, CDR2 SYDVKM. The CDR3 is CVGPRAGEQYF. Here the CDR3 DNA reads TGTGTGGGCCCAAGGGCAGGTGAGCAGTACTTC.

The chain recombines TRBV19 with TRBJ2-1, with 8 bases that match TRBD2. Germline V CDR1 and CDR2: LNHDA, SQIVND (reference sequence). This CDR3 spans 14 amino acids. The V and J ends lost 0 bases and 9 bases, in that order; junction bases with no gene match: 4. CDR3 protein: CASSIDRGGPEQFF. The CDR3 DNA reads TGTGCCAGTAGTATAGATCGGGGGGGGCCTGAGCAGTTCTTC. Supplemented by reference TRBV19 and TRBJ2-1, the full variable domain reads DGGITQSPKYLFRKEGQNVTLSCEQNLNHDAMYWYRQDPGQGLRLIYYSQIVNDFQKGDIAEGYSVSREKKESFPLTVTSAQKNPTAFYLCASSIDRGGPEQFFGPGTRLTVL.

This sequence joins TRBV6-1 and TRBJ2-5; D unclear. Trimming left V 0 bases short and J 2 bases short, with 7 bases between. Looked up from germline, CDR1 is MNHNS and CDR2 is SASEGT. The CDR3 length is 14 residues. For the CDR3, the DNA is TGTGCCAGCAGTGAAGCGGGCGGACAAGAGACCCAGTACTTC. This gives the protein CASSEAGGQETQYF.

The chain links TRBV6-1 to TRBJ2-1, with TRBD2 identical over 9 bases. This CDR3 spans 14 amino acids. Germline loops: CDR1 MNHNS, CDR2 SASEGT. Germline trimming cut 7 bases from V and 3 bases from J; bases unmatched to any gene: 4. CDR3: CASKSGRNYNEQFF. The CDR3 DNA reads as TGTGCCAGCAAAAGCGGGAGGAACTACAATGAGCAGTTCTTC.

This chain connects TRBV11-2 to TRBJ2-7, with 8 bases fitting TRBD1. The CDR3 runs 14 residues. V lost 6 bases, J lost 4 bases, and 8 bases stayed unmatched. Germline V gene data show CDR1 as SGHAT and CDR2 as FQNNGV. CDR3 nucleotides: TGTGCCAGCAGTTGGGACAGGAGGGCGTACGAGCAGTACTTC. This codes for CASSWDRRAYEQYF.

CDR3 DNA: TGCAGCGCCCAGACAGGGGCGATTGAAGCTTTCTTT. Translation gives CSAQTGAIEAFF. The rearrangement links TRBV29-1 to TRBJ1-1; 8 nucleotides line up with TRBD1. V lost 7 bases and J lost 7; bases outside the gene matches: 8. The CDR3 spans 12 residues. The germline CDR1 and CDR2 sequences are SQVTM and ANQGSEA.

The chain joins TRBV28 to TRBJ2-7; weak D call: TRBD1 (6 bases). The V gene lost 5 bases and the J gene lost 3 bases, with 11 bases spanning the gap. This CDR3 is 13 amino acids long. Germline V gene lookup returns CDR1 MDHEN and CDR2 SYDVKM. In DNA, the CDR3 is TGTGCCAGCAGTCCGGCGGACAGCTACGAGCAGTACTTC. It translates to CASSPADSYEQYF.

The chain links TRBV6-1 to TRBJ1-2; perhaps TRBD1 as D (5 bases). This CDR3 contains 13 residues. Germline V gives CDR1 MNHNS, CDR2 SASEGT. V was trimmed by 5 bases and J by 6 bases, leaving 13 bases between them. In nucleotides, the CDR3 is TGTGCCAGCAGTCTAGACAGAGGAGATGGCTACACCTTC. Residues: CASSLDRGDGYTF.

The chain recombines TRBV19 with TRBJ1-1; 8 nucleotides line up with TRBD1. J gave up 7 bases and V 9 bases, and 4 bases lay outside the gene matches. The germline V gene has CDR1 LNHDA and CDR2 SQIVND (reference sequence). This CDR3 is 11 amino acids long. For the CDR3, the DNA is TGTGCCAGCAGGACAGGGAATGAAGCTTTCTTT. Translated: CASRTGNEAFF.

The rearrangement joins TRBV5-5 to TRBJ2-6, with no clear D. Deletions cut 4 bases from V and 0 bases from J, with 11 bases between. This CDR3 spans 16 amino acids. The V gene's germline CDR1 is SGHKS and CDR2 YYEKEE (reference sequence). The CDR3 loop reads CASSPRIPSGANVLTF. The CDR3 DNA reads as TGTGCCAGCAGCCCCAGGATTCCCTCTGGGGCCAACGTCCTGACTTTC.